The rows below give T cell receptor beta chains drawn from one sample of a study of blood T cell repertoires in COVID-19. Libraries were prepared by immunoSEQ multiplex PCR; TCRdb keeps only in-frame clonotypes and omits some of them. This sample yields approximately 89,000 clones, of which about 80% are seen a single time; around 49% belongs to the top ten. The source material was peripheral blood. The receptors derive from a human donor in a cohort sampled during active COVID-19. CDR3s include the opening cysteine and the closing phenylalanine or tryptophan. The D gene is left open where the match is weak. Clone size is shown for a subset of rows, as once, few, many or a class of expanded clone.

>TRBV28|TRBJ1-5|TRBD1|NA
CASSWGDRDDQPQHF
TGTGCCAGCAGTTGGGGGGACAGGGACGATCAGCCCCAGCATTTT
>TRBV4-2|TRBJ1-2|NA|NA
CASSQDGSDYGYTF
TGTGCCAGCAGCCAAGATGGGAGCGACTATGGCTACACCTTC
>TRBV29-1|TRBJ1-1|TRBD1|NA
CSVSQGAPEAFF
TGCAGCGTATCACAGGGGGCCCCTGAAGCTTTCTTT
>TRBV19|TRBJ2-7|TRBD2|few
CASSRGTTYEQYF
TGTGCCAGTAGTAGAGGGACTACCTACGAGCAGTACTTC
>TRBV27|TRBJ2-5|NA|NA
CASSPRSRVMETQYF
TGTGCCAGCAGTCCACGGAGCAGGGTTATGGAGACCCAGTACTTC
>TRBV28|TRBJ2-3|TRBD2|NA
CASTLGGADTQYF
TGTGCCAGCACCTTGGGAGGGGCAGATACGCAGTATTTT
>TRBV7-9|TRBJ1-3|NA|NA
CASSLGQGNTIYF
TGTGCCAGCAGCTTAGGCCAGGGAAACACCATATATTTT
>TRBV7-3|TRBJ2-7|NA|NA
CASSATGTLNSYEQYF
TGTGCCAGCAGCGCCACCGGGACTCTCAACTCCTACGAGCAGTACTTC
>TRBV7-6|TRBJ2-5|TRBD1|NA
CASSLGTGGVETQYF
TGTGCCAGCAGCCTTGGGACAGGGGGCGTGGAGACCCAGTACTTC
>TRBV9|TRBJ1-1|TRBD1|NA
CASSLQGGNTEAFF
TGTGCCAGCAGCCTCCAGGGGGGGAACACTGAAGCTTTCTTT
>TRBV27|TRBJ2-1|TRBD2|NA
CASSPRTSGGIWHEQFF
TGTGCCAGCAGTCCCCGGACTAGCGGGGGCATTTGGCATGAGCAGTTCTTC
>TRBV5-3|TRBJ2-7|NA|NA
CARSVARQTYEQYF
TGTGCCAGAAGCGTCGCGAGACAGACCTACGAGCAGTACTTC
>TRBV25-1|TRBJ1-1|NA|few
CASSDGNQGWRVEAFF
TGTGCCAGCAGTGACGGAAACCAGGGTTGGCGAGTCGAAGCTTTCTTT
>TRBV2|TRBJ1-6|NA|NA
CASSETGPNSPLHF
TGTGCCAGCAGTGAAACAGGGCCCAATTCACCCCTCCACTTT
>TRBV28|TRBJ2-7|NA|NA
CASTTSGAPISLYEQYF
TGTGCCAGCACTACGTCCGGAGCGCCAATTAGTTTATACGAGCAGTACTTC
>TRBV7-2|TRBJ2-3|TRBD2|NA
CASSSPSGRARDTQYF
TGTGCCAGCAGCTCTCCTAGCGGGAGGGCCAGGGATACGCAGTATTTT
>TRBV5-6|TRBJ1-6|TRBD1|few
CASSSGQTTRTNSPLHF
TGTGCCAGCAGCTCGGGACAGACTACCCGAACTAATTCACCCCTCCACTTT
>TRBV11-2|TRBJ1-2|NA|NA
CASSPGHGYGYTF
TGTGCCAGCAGCCCAGGGCACGGCTATGGCTACACCTTC
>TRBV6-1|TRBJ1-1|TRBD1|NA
CASSEVHRGLTEAFF
TGTGCCAGCAGTGAAGTCCACAGGGGGCTTACTGAAGCTTTCTTT
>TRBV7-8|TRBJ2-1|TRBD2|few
CASSLARRLAGVGNEQFF
TGTGCCAGCAGCTTAGCGCGAAGACTAGCGGGAGTAGGGAATGAGCAGTTCTTC
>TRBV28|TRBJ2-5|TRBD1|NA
CASGGQGARETQYF
TGTGCCAGCGGGGGACAGGGGGCGAGAGAGACCCAGTACTTC